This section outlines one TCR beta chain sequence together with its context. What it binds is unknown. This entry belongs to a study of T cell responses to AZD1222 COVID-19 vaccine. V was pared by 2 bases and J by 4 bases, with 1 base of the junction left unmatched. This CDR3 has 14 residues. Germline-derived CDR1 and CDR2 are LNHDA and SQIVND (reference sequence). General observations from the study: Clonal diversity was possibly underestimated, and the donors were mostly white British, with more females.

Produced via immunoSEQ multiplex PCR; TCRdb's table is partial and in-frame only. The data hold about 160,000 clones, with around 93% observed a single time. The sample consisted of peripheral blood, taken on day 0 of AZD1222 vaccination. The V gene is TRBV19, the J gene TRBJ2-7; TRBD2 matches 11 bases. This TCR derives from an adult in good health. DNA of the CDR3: TGTGCCAGTAGTATAACTAGCGGGAGTTACGAGCAGTACTTC. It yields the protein CASSITSGSYEQYF.